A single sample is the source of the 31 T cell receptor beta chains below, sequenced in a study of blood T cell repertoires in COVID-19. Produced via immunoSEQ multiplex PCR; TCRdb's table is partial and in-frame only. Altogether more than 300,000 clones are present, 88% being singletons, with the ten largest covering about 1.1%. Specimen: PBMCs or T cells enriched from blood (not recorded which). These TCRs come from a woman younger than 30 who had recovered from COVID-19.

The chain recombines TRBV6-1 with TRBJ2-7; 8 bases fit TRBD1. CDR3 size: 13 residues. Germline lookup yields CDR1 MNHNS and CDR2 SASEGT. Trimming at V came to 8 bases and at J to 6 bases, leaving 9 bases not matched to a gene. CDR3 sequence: CASRTGQGSEQYF. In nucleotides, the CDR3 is TGTGCCAGCCGTACAGGACAGGGTTCCGAGCAGTACTTC.

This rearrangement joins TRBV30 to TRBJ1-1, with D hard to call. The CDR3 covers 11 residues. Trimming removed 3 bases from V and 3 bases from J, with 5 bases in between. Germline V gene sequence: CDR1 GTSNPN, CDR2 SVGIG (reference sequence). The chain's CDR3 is CAWRSDTEAFF. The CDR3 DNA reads TGTGCCTGGAGGTCGGACACTGAAGCTTTCTTT.

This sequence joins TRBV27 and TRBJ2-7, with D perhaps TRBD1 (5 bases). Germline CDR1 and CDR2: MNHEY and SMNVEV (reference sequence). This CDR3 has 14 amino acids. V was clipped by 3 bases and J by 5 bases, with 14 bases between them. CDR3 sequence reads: CASSFMDNRDEQYF. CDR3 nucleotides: TGTGCCAGCAGTTTTATGGACAATCGTGACGAGCAGTACTTC.

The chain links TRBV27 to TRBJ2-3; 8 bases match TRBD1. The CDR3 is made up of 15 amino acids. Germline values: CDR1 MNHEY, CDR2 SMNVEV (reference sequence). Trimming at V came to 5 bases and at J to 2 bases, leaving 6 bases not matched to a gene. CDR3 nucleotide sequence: TGTGCCAGCAGTCGACAGGGGCCCGACACAGATACGCAGTATTTT. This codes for CASSRQGPDTDTQYF.

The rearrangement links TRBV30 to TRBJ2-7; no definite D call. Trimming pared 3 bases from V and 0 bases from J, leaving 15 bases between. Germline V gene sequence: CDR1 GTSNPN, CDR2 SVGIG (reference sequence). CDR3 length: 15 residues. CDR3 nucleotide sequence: TGTGCCTGGAGCGGTACCCCGGAGAGCTCCTACGAGCAGTACTTC. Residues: CAWSGTPESSYEQYF.

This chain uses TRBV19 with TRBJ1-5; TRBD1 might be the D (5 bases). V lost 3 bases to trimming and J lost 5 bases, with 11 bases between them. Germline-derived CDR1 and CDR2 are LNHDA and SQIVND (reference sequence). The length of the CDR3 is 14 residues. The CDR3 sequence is CASSIWEGDQPQHF. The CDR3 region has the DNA TGTGCCAGTAGTATTTGGGAAGGGGATCAGCCCCAGCATTTT.

The CDR3 spells CASSYKTDLNTEAFF. CDR3 nucleotides: TGTGCCAGCAGTTACAAGACAGACTTGAACACTGAAGCTTTCTTT. The V and J genes are TRBV6-5 and TRBJ1-1; D perhaps matches TRBD1 (5 bases). The germline V and J ends were trimmed by 2 bases and 0 bases, with 10 bases remaining between them. The CDR3 sequence is 15 residues long. Germline-derived CDR1 and CDR2 are MNHEY and SVGAGI.

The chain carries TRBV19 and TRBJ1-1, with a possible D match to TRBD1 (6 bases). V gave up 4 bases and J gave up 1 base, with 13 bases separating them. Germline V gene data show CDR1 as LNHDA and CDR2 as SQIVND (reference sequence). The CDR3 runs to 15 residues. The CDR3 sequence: CASSTRQVRNTEAFF. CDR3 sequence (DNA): TGTGCCAGTAGTACGAGACAGGTCCGGAACACTGAAGCTTTCTTT.

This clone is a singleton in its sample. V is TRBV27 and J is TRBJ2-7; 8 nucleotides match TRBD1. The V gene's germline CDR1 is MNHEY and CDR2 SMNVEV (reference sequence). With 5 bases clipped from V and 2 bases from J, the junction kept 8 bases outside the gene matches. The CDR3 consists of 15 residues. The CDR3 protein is CASSPETGEPYEQYF. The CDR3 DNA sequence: TGTGCCAGCAGTCCCGAGACAGGGGAACCCTACGAGCAGTACTTC.

The CDR3 reads CASSLRGHGNQPQHF. Written as DNA, the CDR3 is TGTGCCAGCAGCTTAAGGGGGCATGGCAATCAGCCCCAGCATTTT. V and J are TRBV11-2 and TRBJ1-5, with 7 bases aligning to TRBD1. CDR1 and CDR2 (germline): SGHAT, FQNNGV. The CDR3 loop spans 15 amino acids. After removal of 2 bases from V and 2 bases from J, the junction contained 3 bases not matched to a gene. The full variable domain, with the rest looked up from reference TRBV11-2 and TRBJ1-5, is EAGVAQSPRYKIIEKRQSVAFWCNPISGHATLYWYQQILGQGPKLLIQFQNNGVVDDSQLPKDRFSAERLKGVDSTLKIQPAKLEDSAVYLCASSLRGHGNQPQHFGDGTRLSIL.

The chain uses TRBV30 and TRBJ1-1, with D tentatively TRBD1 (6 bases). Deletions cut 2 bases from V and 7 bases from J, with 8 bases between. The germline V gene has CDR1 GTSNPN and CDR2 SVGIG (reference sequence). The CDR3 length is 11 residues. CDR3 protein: CAWSPTGEAFF. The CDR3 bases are TGTGCCTGGAGTCCGACAGGTGAAGCTTTCTTT.

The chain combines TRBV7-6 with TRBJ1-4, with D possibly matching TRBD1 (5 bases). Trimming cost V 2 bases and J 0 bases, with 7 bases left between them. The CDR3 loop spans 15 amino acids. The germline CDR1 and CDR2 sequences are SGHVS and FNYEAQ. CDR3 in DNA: TGTGCCAGCAGCTTAACGGGGGCAACTAATGAAAAACTGTTTTTT. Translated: CASSLTGATNEKLFF.

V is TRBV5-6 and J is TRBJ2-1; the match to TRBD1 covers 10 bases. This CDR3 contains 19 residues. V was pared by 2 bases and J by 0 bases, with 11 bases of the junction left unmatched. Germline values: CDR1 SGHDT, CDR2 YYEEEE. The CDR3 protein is CASSLPGTGVWDSYNEQFF. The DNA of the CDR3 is TGTGCCAGCAGCTTACCCGGGACAGGGGTATGGGACTCCTACAATGAGCAGTTCTTC.

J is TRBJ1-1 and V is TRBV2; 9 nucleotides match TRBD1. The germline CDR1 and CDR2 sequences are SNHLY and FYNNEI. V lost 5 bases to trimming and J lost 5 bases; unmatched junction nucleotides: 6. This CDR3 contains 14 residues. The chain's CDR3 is CASSPTGGRTEAFF. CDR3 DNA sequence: TGTGCCAGCAGTCCGACAGGGGGACGGACTGAAGCTTTCTTT. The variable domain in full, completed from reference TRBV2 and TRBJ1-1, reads EPEVTQTPSHQVTQMGQEVILRCVPISNHLYFYWYRQILGQKVEFLVSFYNNEISEKSEIFDDQFSVERPDGSNFTLKIRSTKLEDSAMYFCASSPTGGRTEAFFGQGTRLTVV.

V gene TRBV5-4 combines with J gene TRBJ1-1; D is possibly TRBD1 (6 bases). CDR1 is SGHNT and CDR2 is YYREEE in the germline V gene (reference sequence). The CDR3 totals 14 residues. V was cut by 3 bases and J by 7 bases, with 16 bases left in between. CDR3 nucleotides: TGTGCCAGCAGCTCCTTGCAGGGGTTGGATGAAGCTTTCTTT. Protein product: CASSSLQGLDEAFF.

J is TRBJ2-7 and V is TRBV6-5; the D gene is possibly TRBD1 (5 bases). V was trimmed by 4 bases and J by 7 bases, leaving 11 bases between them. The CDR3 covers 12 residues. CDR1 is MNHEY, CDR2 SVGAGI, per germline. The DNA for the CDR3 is TGTGCCAGCAGTTCTACAGGCTCAGAGCAGTACTTC. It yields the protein CASSSTGSEQYF.

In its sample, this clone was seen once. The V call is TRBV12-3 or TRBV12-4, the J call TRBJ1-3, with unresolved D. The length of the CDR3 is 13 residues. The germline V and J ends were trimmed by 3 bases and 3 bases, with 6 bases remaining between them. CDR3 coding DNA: TGTGCCAGCAGTTTGCGAGGTGGAAACACCATATATTTT. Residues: CASSLRGGNTIYF.

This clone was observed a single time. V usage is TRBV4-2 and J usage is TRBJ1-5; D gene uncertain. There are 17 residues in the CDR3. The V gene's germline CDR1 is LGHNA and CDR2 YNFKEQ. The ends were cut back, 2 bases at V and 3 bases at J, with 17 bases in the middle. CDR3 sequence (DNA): TGTGCCAGCAGCCAACGAACCAAAGACGGGGTCAATCAGCCCCAGCATTTT. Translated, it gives CASSQRTKDGVNQPQHF.

The CDR3 spells CASSLDLTGVKGYTF. Here the CDR3 DNA reads TGCGCCAGCAGCTTGGATCTGACAGGGGTGAAGGGCTACACCTTC. This rearrangement joins TRBV5-1 to TRBJ1-2, with 8 bases that match TRBD1. CDR1 and CDR2 (germline): SGHRS, YFSETQ. The junction had 9 bases not matched to a gene; V was cut back by 0 bases and J by 8 bases. The CDR3 has 15 residues. Based on the CDR3 plus reference TRBV5-1 and TRBJ1-2, the full variable domain is KAGVTQTPRYLIKTRGQQVTLSCSPISGHRSVSWYQQTPGQGLQFLFEYFSETQRNKGNFPGRFSGRQFSNSRSEMNVSTLELGDSALYLCASSLDLTGVKGYTFGSGTRLTVV.

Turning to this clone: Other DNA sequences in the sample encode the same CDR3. The DNA for the CDR3 is TGTGCCAGCAGCGTAAGGGACAGGGGTCAAGAGACCCAGTACTTC. This sequence encodes CASSVRDRGQETQYF. The chain has TRBV9 and TRBJ2-5, with TRBD1 matching 10 bases. V dropped 1 base and J dropped 2; count of bases not matched to a gene: 2. Germline V CDR1 and CDR2: SGDLS, YYNGEE. This CDR3 has 15 residues.

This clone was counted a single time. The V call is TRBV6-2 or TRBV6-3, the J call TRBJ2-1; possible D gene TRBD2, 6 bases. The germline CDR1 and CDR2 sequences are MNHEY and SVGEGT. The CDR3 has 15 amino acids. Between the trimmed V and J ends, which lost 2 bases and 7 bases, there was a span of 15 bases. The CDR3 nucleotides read TGTGCCAGCAGTTACCCTCTGACTAGGATGAATGAGCAGTTCTTC. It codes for CASSYPLTRMNEQFF.

The CDR3 DNA follows: TGCGCCAGCAGCCAAGTGATATCAGGGGGGCATGAGCAGTTCTTC. This encodes CASSQVISGGHEQFF. V and J are TRBV4-1 and TRBJ2-1; weak D call: TRBD1 (7 bases). Deletions cut 1 base from V and 8 bases from J, with 15 bases between. The germline V gene encodes CDR1 MGHRA and CDR2 YSYEKL. The CDR3 consists of 15 residues.

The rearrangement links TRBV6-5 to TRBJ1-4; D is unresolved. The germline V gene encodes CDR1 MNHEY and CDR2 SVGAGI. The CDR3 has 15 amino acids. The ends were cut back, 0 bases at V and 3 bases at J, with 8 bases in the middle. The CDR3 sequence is CASSYSGSANEKLFF. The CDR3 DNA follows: TGTGCCAGCAGTTACTCCGGGTCAGCTAATGAAAAACTGTTTTTT.

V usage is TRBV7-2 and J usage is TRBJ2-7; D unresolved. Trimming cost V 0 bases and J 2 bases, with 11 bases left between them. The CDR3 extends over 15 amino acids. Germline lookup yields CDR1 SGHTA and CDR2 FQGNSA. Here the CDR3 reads CASSLARAGPYEQYF. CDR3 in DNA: TGTGCCAGCAGCTTAGCGCGTGCAGGTCCCTACGAGCAGTACTTC. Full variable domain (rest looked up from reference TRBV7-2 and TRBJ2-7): GAGVSQSPSNKVTEKGKDVELRCDPISGHTALYWYRQSLGQGLEFLIYFQGNSAPDKSGLPSDRFSAERTGGSVSTLTIQRTQQEDSAVYLCASSLARAGPYEQYFGPGTRLTVT.

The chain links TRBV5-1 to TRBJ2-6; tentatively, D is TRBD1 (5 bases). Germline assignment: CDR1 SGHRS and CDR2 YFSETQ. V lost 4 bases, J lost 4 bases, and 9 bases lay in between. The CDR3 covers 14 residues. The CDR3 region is CASSEGAGANVLTF. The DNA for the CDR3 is TGCGCCAGCAGCGAAGGGGCCGGGGCCAACGTCCTGACTTTC.

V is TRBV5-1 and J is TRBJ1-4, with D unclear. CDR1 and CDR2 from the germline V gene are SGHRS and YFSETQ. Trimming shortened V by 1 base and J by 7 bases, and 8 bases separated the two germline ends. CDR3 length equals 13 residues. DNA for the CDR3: TGCGCCAGCAGCTTGAGCAACGGTGAAAAACTGTTTTTT. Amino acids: CASSLSNGEKLFF.

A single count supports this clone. CDR3 in amino acids: CASRFGQGIDYGYTF. The CDR3 nucleotides read TGTGCCAGCAGGTTCGGACAGGGGATCGACTATGGCTACACCTTC. The V gene is TRBV6-5, the J gene TRBJ1-2; TRBD1 matches at 9 bases. In germline, CDR1 is MNHEY, CDR2 SVGAGI. Trimming cost V 6 bases and J 3 bases; bases outside gene matches: 8. CDR3 size: 15 residues.

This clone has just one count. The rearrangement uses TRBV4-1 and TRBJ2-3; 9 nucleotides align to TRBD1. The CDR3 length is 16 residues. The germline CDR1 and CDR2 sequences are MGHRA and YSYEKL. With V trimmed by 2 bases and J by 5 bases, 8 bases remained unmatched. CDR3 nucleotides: TGCGCCAGCAGCCAACCCCGGGACAGGGAAGAAGATACGCAGTATTTT. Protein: CASSQPRDREEDTQYF.

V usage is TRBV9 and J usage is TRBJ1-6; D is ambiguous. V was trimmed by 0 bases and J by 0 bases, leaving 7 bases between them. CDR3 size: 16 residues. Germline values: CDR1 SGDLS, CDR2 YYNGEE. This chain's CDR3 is CASSVGGSSYNSPLHF. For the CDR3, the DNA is TGTGCCAGCAGCGTAGGAGGGAGCTCCTATAATTCACCCCTCCACTTT.

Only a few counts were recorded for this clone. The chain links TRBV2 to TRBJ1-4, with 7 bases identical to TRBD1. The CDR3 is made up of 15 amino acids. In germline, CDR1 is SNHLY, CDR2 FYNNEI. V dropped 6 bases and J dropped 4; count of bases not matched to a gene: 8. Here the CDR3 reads CASRSGQVNNEKLFF. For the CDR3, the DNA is TGTGCCAGCAGATCTGGACAGGTTAATAATGAAAAACTGTTTTTT.

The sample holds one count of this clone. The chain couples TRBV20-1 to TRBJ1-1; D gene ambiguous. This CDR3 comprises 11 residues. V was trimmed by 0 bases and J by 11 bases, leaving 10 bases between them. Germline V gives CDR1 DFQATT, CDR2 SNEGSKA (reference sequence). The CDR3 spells CSARDLERAFF. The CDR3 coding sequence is TGCAGTGCTAGAGATCTTGAGAGGGCTTTCTTT.